This T cell receptor beta chain appears in the sequencing data of a study of shared clonotypes between healthy human individuals. The count of this clone is one. Its target is not known. Study results and caveats: In the sorted subsets, rarefaction showed sequencing was incomplete despite large depth. Naive subsets usually exceeded memory subsets in estimated richness. In contrast to clonotypes shared by all four donors, non-shared clonotypes had lower generation probabilities.

Germline values: CDR1 MNHNY, CDR2 SVGAGI (reference sequence). This CDR3 has 12 amino acids. Between the trimmed V and J ends, which lost 4 bases and 6 bases, there was a span of 6 bases. Only in-frame clones appear in the TCRdb table, and some are missing; sequencing was by immunoSEQ multiplex PCR. The sample carries approximately 530,000 clones, 96% recorded once. The chain uses TRBV6-6 and TRBJ2-2; no clear D. This clonotype was obtained from a woman under 40 in good health. Source material: naive CD4+ T cells sorted from blood. The subset was: CD45RA+ positively selected. CDR3 nucleotide sequence: TGTGCCAGCAGTTTCGGGTCCGGGGAGCTGTTTTTT. Its translation: CASSFGSGELFF.